The 24 T cell receptor beta chains below all came from one sample that was sequenced in a study of circulating CD8 cells and anti-PD-1 response in melanoma. Each library started from roughly 16 ng of total RNA using the QIAseq Immune Repertoire TCR panel. MiXCR was run by TCRdb on the reads, yielding one entry per CDR3 protein. Of about 320 distinct CDR3 sequences in the sample, around 13% are singletons; the top ten hold approximately 18%. From live CD3+CD8+TCRalphabeta+ cells, four PD-1 and/or TIGIT subsets were sorted. The source material was CD8+ T cells from PBMCs, sampled at baseline or after one month of anti-PD-1 therapy (not recorded which). The receptors stem from a human donor with melanoma.

CDR3: CASRGKQGIFAYEQYF. CDR3 sequence (DNA): TGTGCCAGCAGGGGAAAACAGGGGATTTTCGCCTACGAGCAGTACTTC. The rearrangement uses TRBV11-2 and TRBJ2-7; 7 positions match TRBD1. Trimming took 6 bases from V and 2 from J; bases not matched to a gene: 13. This CDR3 is built from 16 residues. CDR1 is SGHAT, CDR2 FQNNGV, per germline.

In this sample, this clonotype is large. The chain combines TRBV29-1 with TRBJ2-1, with a tentative D call TRBD2 (6 bases). Trimming removed 7 bases at V and 8 bases at J, with 15 bases between. Germline V gene sequence: CDR1 SQVTM, CDR2 ANQGSEA. There are 12 residues in the CDR3. Here the CDR3 DNA reads TGCAGCGGGTTAGCGGATGGGTATGAGCAGTTCTTC. Its translation: CSGLADGYEQFF.

The chain has TRBV7-2 and TRBJ2-7; D possibly corresponds to TRBD2 (5 bases). CDR1 and CDR2 from the germline V gene are SGHTA and FQGNSA. The V end lost 6 bases, the J end lost 3 bases, and 18 bases lay between the germline ends. The CDR3 is 15 amino acids. The CDR3 here is CASSEEVSLNYEQYF. The CDR3 DNA is TGTGCCAGCAGTGAGGAGGTCAGCCTCAACTACGAGCAGTACTTC. The variable domain in full, completed from reference TRBV7-2 and TRBJ2-7, reads GAGVSQSPSNKVTEKGKDVELRCDPISGHTALYWYRQSLGQGLEFLIYFQGNSAPDKSGLPSDRFSAERTGGSVSTLTIQRTQQEDSAVYLCASSEEVSLNYEQYFGPGTRLTVT.

By proportion, this clonotype is medium-sized. A read error may explain this, as a much larger clone is one base away. The chain uses TRBV10-2 and TRBJ2-7; D gene unclear. Germline V gene data show CDR1 as WSHSY and CDR2 as SAAADI. The V end was cut by 2 bases, the J end by 2 bases, with 7 bases between. The CDR3 is 13 residues long. The CDR3 bases are TGCGCCAGCAGTGAGGAGATTACCTACGAGCAGTACTTC. Encoded protein: CASSEEITYEQYF.

By proportion, this clonotype is large. The chain recombines TRBV20-1 with TRBJ2-1; weak D call: TRBD2 (6 bases). CDR1 and CDR2 from the germline V gene are DFQATT and SNEGSKA (reference sequence). The CDR3 sequence is 15 residues long. V lost 3 bases and J lost 3, with 15 bases in between. The CDR3 DNA is TGCAGTGCTAGGGGCCGGGACTGGGACTACAATGAGCAGTTCTTC. Translation: CSARGRDWDYNEQFF.

Relative to its sample, this clonotype is large. The genes are TRBV2 and TRBJ2-7; D unresolved. V dropped 3 bases and J dropped 2 bases, with 14 bases sitting between them. The CDR3 is 15 residues long. Germline V gives CDR1 SNHLY, CDR2 FYNNEI. The CDR3 region has the DNA TGTGCCAGCAGTGATGTTGTGGGCAGAACCTACGAGCAGTACTTC. Encoded protein: CASSDVVGRTYEQYF.

This clonotype is classed as large (0.1 to 1%). The missing conserved phenylalanine or tryptophan at the end of this CDR3 makes a read error likely. The genes are TRBV27 and TRBJ2-7, with D maybe TRBD1 (5 bases). The CDR3 is 13 amino acids. CDR1 and CDR2 from the germline V gene are MNHEY and SMNVEV (reference sequence). The V end lost 5 bases, the J end lost 6 bases, and 14 bases lay between the germline ends. The CDR3 reads CASSLDSLGEQYL. The CDR3 DNA is TGTGCCAGCAGTCTCGACAGCCTCGGCGAGCAGTACCTC.

This clonotype is classed as large. The rearrangement uses TRBV25-1 and TRBJ2-3, with unresolved D. This CDR3 is built from 12 residues. Trimming cost V 8 bases and J 1 base, with 7 bases left between them. The germline V gene has CDR1 MGHDK and CDR2 SYGVNS. The CDR3 reads CASGWGTDTQYF. CDR3 coding DNA: TGTGCCAGCGGATGGGGCACAGATACGCAGTATTTT. Variable domain in full (rest from reference TRBV25-1 and TRBJ2-3): EADIYQTPRYLVIGTGKKITLECSQTMGHDKMYWYQQDPGMELHLIHYSYGVNSTEKGDLSSESTVSRIRTEHFPLTLESARPSHTSQYLCASGWGTDTQYFGPGTRLTVL.

This clonotype is categorized as large. This rearrangement joins TRBV20-1 to TRBJ2-3, with a possible D match to TRBD2 (7 bases). The V gene lost 5 bases and the J gene lost 5 bases, with 14 bases spanning the gap. The germline gives CDR1 DFQATT, CDR2 SNEGSKA (reference sequence). The CDR3 has 13 amino acids. The CDR3 spells CSAFTGGRDTQYF. CDR3 DNA: TGCAGTGCTTTCACCGGGGGGCGAGATACGCAGTATTTT.

Within the sample, this clonotype is large. The chain joins TRBV12-3 or TRBV12-4 to TRBJ2-3; 9 bases fit TRBD1. V trimming: 5 bases; J trimming: 2 bases; junction bases outside the gene matches: 8. The CDR3 sequence is 16 residues long. As DNA, the CDR3 is TGTGCCAGCAGTCCAGCCGGGACAGGGACCACAGATACGCAGTATTTT. Translation gives CASSPAGTGTTDTQYF.

This clonotype is categorized as large. The chain employs TRBV19 and TRBJ2-1; TRBD2 is a possible D gene (7 bases). V was pared by 6 bases and J by 6 bases, with 12 bases between. The CDR3 length is 13 residues. Germline CDR1 is LNHDA and CDR2 is SQIVND (reference sequence). The CDR3 region is CASSGAGANEQFF. The CDR3 DNA is TGTGCCAGTAGCGGGGCGGGGGCCAATGAGCAGTTCTTC.

For this clonotype: A read error may explain this, as a much larger clone is one base away. This sequence joins TRBV20-1 and TRBJ2-1, with TRBD2 matching 7 bases. The germline V gene has CDR1 DFQATT and CDR2 SNEGSKA (reference sequence). The CDR3 has 12 amino acids. In DNA form, the CDR3 reads TGCAGTGCCAGGGACTATGGCGATGAGCAGGTCTTC. Encoded protein: CSARDYGDEQVF.

In its sample, this clonotype ranks as large. The rearrangement joins TRBV29-1 to TRBJ2-3, with D possibly TRBD2 on 6 matching bases. The CDR3 sequence is 13 residues long. Trimming left V 4 bases short and J 4 bases short, with 12 bases between. CDR1 SQVTM and CDR2 ANQGSEA come from the germline V gene. CDR3: CSVGRERSDTQYF. The CDR3 bases are TGCAGCGTTGGGAGGGAGAGGTCAGATACGCAGTATTTT.

This clonotype is labeled as hyperexpanded. For the CDR3, the DNA is TGCAGTGCCGGAGGGGGAGCAGATACGCAGTATTTT. This translates into CSAGGGADTQYF. The chain carries TRBV20-1 and TRBJ2-3; D might be TRBD1 or TRBD2, each matching 6 bases. The CDR3 sequence is 12 residues long. Germline CDR1 and CDR2: DFQATT and SNEGSKA (reference sequence). V lost 6 bases, J lost 4 bases, and 11 bases lay in between.

This clonotype counts as medium-sized. One base away lies a much larger clone, so this may be a sequencing read error. Since no conserved phenylalanine or tryptophan closes the CDR3, a read error is the likely cause. J is TRBJ2-5 and V is TRBV2; D might be TRBD2 (6 bases). Trimming cost V 8 bases and J 3 bases, with 10 bases left between them. Germline V lookup: CDR1 SNHLY, CDR2 FYNNEI. This CDR3 spans 12 amino acids. CDR3 sequence (DNA): TGTGCCAGCCTGGGACTGGAAGAGACCCAGTACCTC. It specifies CASLGLEETQYL.

By proportion, this clonotype is large. This chain uses TRBV5-5 with TRBJ2-3; D may be TRBD1 or TRBD2 (5 bases each). From germline, CDR1 is SGHKS and CDR2 YYEKEE (reference sequence). Trimming stripped 4 bases from V and 0 bases from J, with 18 bases between. CDR3 length equals 17 residues. In DNA form, the CDR3 reads TGTGCCAGCAGCCCTTCCGGGGCCTTACCTAGCACAGATACGCAGTATTTT. It encodes CASSPSGALPSTDTQYF.

The rearrangement links TRBV20-1 to TRBJ2-7; TRBD1 matches at 7 bases. Germline CDR1 and CDR2: DFQATT and SNEGSKA (reference sequence). The CDR3 runs to 15 residues. V was pared by 0 bases and J by 1 base, with 6 bases of the junction left unmatched. The CDR3 region has the DNA TGCAGTGCTAGAGACACAGGGGAATTGTCCTACGAGCAGTACTTC. Protein product: CSARDTGELSYEQYF.

This clonotype is classed as medium-sized. Written as DNA, the CDR3 is TGTGCCAGTAGTATAAGGGCGGGACAGACCGAGCAGTACTTC. Translation: CASSIRAGQTEQYF. The rearrangement links TRBV19 to TRBJ2-7; a weak D match, TRBD1 (7 bases). The CDR3 runs 14 residues. V was pared by 2 bases and J by 6 bases, with 14 bases between. CDR1 is LNHDA, CDR2 SQIVND, per germline (reference sequence).

Relative to its sample, this clonotype is large (0.1 to 1%). The chain couples TRBV20-1 to TRBJ2-5; 7 nucleotides line up with TRBD1. V was pared by 2 bases and J by 1 base, with 7 bases of the junction left unmatched. Germline lookup yields CDR1 DFQATT and CDR2 SNEGSKA (reference sequence). The CDR3 totals 15 residues. CDR3 nucleotides: TGCAGTGCTAGAAGTTACAGGGGTTCCCAAGAGACCCAGTACTTC. Translated: CSARSYRGSQETQYF.

By share, this clonotype ranks as large. The rearrangement links TRBV20-1 to TRBJ2-1, with TRBD2 matching over 10 bases. The CDR3 totals 15 residues. The germline CDR1 and CDR2 sequences are DFQATT and SNEGSKA (reference sequence). J gave up 5 bases and V 4 bases, and 8 bases lay outside the gene matches. CDR3 sequence (DNA): TGCAGTGCTATTCCGGGACTAGCGTCCGACAATGAGCAGTTCTTC. This sequence encodes CSAIPGLASDNEQFF.

This chain joins TRBV5-4 and TRBJ1-2, with 7 nucleotides matching TRBD1. The length of the CDR3 is 16 residues. CDR1 and CDR2 (germline): SGHNT, YYREEE (reference sequence). J gave up 4 bases and V 4 bases, and 13 bases lay outside the gene matches. This CDR3 reads CASSIPTGASFYGYTF. In DNA form, the CDR3 reads TGTGCCAGCAGCATCCCCACAGGGGCGTCCTTCTATGGCTACACCTTC.

The rearrangement joins TRBV11-2 to TRBJ2-1; 7 nucleotides align to TRBD1. After removal of 5 bases from V and 5 bases from J, the junction contained 6 bases not matched to a gene. Germline lookup yields CDR1 SGHAT and CDR2 FQNNGV. The CDR3 consists of 14 residues. CDR3 region: CASSNWDRDNEQFF. The CDR3 region has the DNA TGTGCCAGCAGCAACTGGGACAGAGACAATGAGCAGTTCTTC. The full variable domain, with the rest looked up from reference TRBV11-2 and TRBJ2-1, is EAGVAQSPRYKIIEKRQSVAFWCNPISGHATLYWYQQILGQGPKLLIQFQNNGVVDDSQLPKDRFSAERLKGVDSTLKIQPAKLEDSAVYLCASSNWDRDNEQFFGPGTRLTVL.

This clonotype is deemed medium-sized. The rearrangement links TRBV29-1 to TRBJ2-6; no definite D call. V was pared by 0 bases and J by 0 bases, with 9 bases between. The germline V gene has CDR1 SQVTM and CDR2 ANQGSEA. CDR3 length equals 16 residues. The CDR3 nucleotides read TGCAGCGTTGAAGAAACGGAAACCTCTGGGGCCAACGTCCTGACTTTC. This codes for CSVEETETSGANVLTF.

In its sample, this clonotype is medium-sized. V gene TRBV30 combines with J gene TRBJ2-1; the D gene is possibly TRBD1 (6 bases). In germline, CDR1 is GTSNPN, CDR2 SVGIG (reference sequence). The CDR3 is made up of 17 amino acids. V was shortened by 1 base and J by 3 bases, with 19 bases between the two germline ends. Here the CDR3 reads CAWSGISRQDLYNEQFF. The CDR3 DNA sequence: TGTGCCTGGAGTGGTATTTCCCGACAGGACCTCTACAATGAGCAGTTCTTC.